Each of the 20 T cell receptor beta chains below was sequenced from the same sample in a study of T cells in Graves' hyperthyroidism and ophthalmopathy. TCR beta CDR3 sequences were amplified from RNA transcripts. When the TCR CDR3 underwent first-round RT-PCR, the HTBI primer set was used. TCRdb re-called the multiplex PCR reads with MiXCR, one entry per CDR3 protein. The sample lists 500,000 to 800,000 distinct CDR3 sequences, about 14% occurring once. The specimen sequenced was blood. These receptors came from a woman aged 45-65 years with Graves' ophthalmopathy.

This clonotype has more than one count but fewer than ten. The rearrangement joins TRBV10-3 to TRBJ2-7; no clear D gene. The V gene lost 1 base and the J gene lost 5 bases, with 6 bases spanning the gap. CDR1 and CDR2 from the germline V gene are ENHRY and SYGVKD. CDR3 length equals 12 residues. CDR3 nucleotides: TGTGCCATCAGTGAGTGGGTAGACGAGCAGTACTTC. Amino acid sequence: CAISEWVDEQYF.

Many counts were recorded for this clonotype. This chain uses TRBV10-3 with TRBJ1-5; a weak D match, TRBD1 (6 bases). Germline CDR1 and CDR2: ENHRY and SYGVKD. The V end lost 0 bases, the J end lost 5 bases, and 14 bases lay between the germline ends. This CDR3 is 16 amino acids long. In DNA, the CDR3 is TGTGCCATCAGTGAGTCAGGAACAGAGGGGGATCAGCCCCAGCATTTT. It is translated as CAISESGTEGDQPQHF.

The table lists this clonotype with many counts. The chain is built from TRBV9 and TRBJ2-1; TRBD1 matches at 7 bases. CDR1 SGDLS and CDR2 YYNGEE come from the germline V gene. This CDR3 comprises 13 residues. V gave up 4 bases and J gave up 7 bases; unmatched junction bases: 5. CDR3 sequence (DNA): TGTGCCAGCAGCATTAACAGGGGAAATGAGCAGTTCTTC. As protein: CASSINRGNEQFF. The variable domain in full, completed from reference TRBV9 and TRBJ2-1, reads DSGVTQTPKHLITATGQRVTLRCSPRSGDLSVYWYQQSLDQGLQFLIQYYNGEERAKGNILERFSAQQFPDLHSELNLSSLELGDSALYFCASSINRGNEQFFGPGTRLTVL.

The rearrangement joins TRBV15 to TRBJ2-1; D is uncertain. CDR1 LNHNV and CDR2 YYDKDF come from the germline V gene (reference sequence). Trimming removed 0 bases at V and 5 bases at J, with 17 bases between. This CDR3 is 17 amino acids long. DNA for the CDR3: TGTGCCACCAGCAGAGAAAGGCTGAGGAACAGCCACAATGAGCAGTTCTTC. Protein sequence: CATSRERLRNSHNEQFF.

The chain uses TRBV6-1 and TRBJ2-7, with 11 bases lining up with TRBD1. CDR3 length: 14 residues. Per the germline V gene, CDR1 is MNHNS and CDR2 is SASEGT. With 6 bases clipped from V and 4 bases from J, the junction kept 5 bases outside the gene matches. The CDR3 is CASRWTGGAYEQYF. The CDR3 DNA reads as TGTGCCAGCAGATGGACAGGGGGCGCGTACGAGCAGTACTTC.

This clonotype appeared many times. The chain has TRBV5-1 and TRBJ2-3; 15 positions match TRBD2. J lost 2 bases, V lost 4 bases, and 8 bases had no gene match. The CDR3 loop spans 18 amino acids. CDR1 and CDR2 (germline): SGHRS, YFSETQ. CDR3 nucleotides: TGCGCCAGCAGCGAGGGACTAGCGGGAGGACCCTTCACAGATACGCAGTATTTT. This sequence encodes CASSEGLAGGPFTDTQYF. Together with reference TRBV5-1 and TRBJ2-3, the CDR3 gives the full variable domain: KAGVTQTPRYLIKTRGQQVTLSCSPISGHRSVSWYQQTPGQGLQFLFEYFSETQRNKGNFPGRFSGRQFSNSRSEMNVSTLELGDSALYLCASSEGLAGGPFTDTQYFGPGTRLTVL.

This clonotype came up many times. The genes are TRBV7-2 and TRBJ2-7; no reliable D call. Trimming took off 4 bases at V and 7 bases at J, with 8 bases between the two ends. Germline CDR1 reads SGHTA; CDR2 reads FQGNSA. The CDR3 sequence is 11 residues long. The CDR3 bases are TGTGCCAGCAGCTACGGTAGGGAGCAGTACTTC. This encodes CASSYGREQYF.

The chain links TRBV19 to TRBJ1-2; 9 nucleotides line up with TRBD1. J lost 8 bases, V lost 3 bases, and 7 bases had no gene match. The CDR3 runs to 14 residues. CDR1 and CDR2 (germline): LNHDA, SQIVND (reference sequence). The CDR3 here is CASSIPGQGSGYTF. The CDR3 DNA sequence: TGTGCCAGTAGTATCCCGGGACAGGGCTCGGGCTACACCTTC. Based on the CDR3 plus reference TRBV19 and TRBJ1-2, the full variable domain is DGGITQSPKYLFRKEGQNVTLSCEQNLNHDAMYWYRQDPGQGLRLIYYSQIVNDFQKGDIAEGYSVSREKKESFPLTVTSAQKNPTAFYLCASSIPGQGSGYTFGSGTRLTVV.

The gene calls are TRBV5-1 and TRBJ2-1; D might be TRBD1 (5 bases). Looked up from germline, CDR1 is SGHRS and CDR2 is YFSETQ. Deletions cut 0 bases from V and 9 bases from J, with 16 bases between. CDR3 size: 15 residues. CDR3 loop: CASSLGQGRWAEQFF. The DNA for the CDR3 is TGCGCCAGCAGCTTGGGGCAGGGTAGGTGGGCTGAGCAGTTCTTC.

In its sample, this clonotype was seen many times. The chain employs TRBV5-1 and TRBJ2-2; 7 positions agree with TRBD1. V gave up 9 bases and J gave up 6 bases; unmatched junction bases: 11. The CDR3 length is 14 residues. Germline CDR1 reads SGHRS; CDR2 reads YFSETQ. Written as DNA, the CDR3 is TGCGCCACCCGACAAGGGGGCGGGCCCGGGGAGCTGTTTTTT. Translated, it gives CATRQGGGPGELFF.

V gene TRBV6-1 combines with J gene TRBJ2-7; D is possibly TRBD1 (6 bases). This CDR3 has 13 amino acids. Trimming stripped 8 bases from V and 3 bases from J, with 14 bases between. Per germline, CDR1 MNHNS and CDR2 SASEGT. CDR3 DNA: TGTGCCAGCTCACAACGGGACAACTACGAGCAGTACTTC. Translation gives CASSQRDNYEQYF.

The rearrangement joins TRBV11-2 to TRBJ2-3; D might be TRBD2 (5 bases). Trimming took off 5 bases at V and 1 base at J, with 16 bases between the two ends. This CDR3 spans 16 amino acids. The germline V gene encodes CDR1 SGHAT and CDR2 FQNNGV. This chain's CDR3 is CASSHGKELGTDTQYF. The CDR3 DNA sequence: TGTGCCAGCAGCCACGGGAAGGAGCTGGGCACAGATACGCAGTATTTT.

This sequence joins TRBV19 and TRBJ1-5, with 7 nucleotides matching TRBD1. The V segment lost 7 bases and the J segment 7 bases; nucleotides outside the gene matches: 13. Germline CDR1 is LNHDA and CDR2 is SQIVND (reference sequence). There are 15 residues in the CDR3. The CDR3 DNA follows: TGTGCCAGTAACGCTAATCGGGGACAGACGCAGCCCCAGCATTTT. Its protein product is CASNANRGQTQPQHF.

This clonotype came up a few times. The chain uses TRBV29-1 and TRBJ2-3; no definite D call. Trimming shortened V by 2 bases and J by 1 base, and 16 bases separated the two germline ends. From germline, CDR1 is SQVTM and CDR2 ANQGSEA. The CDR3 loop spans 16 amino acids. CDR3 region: CSVEFFSDGRTDTQYF. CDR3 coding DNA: TGCAGCGTTGAATTTTTCTCGGACGGGCGCACAGATACGCAGTATTTT.

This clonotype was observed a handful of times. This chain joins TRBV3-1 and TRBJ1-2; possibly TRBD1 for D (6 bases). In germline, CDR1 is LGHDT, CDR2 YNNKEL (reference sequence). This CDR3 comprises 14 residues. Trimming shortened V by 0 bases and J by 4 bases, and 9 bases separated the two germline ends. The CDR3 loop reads CASSQDNRVYGYTF. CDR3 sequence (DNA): TGTGCCAGCAGCCAAGATAACAGGGTCTATGGCTACACCTTC. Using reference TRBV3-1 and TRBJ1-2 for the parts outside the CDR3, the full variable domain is DTAVSQTPKYLVTQMGNDKSIKCEQNLGHDTMYWYKQDSKKFLKIMFSYNNKELIINETVPNRFSPKSPDKAHLNLHINSLELGDSAVYFCASSQDNRVYGYTFGSGTRLTVV.

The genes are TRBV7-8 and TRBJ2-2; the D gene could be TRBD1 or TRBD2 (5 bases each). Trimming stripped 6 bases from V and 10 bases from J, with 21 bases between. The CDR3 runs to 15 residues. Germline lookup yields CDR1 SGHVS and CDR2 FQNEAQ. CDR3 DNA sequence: TGTGCCAGCAGGTATTCGACGCTGGGGGACCAGGAGCTGTTTTTT. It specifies CASRYSTLGDQELFF.

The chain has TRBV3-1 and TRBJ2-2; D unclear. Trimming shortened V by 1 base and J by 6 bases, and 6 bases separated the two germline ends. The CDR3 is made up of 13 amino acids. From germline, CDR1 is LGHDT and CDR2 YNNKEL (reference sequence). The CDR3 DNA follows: TGTGCCAGCAGCCAAGTAATACCCGGGGAGCTGTTTTTT. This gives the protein CASSQVIPGELFF.

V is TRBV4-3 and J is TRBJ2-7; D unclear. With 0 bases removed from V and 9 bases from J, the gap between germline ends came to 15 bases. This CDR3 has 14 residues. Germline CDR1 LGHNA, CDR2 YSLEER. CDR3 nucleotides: TGCGCCAGCAGCCAAGATCGTGGGGTACCGCGGCAGTACTTC. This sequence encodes CASSQDRGVPRQYF.

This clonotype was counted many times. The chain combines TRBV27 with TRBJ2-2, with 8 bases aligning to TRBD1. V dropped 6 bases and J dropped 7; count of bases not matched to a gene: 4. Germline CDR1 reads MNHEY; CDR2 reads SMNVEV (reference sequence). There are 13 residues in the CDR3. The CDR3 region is CASREQGGGELFF. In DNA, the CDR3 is TGTGCCAGCAGAGAACAGGGGGGCGGGGAGCTGTTTTTT.

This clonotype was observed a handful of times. CDR3 region: CASRGTGGRSAETDTQYF. CDR3 coding DNA: TGTGCCAGCAGGGGGACTGGCGGGAGGTCAGCTGAAACAGATACGCAGTATTTT. The V call is TRBV28, the J call TRBJ2-3; 8 bases match TRBD2. The CDR3 has 18 amino acids. Germline CDR1 reads MDHEN; CDR2 reads SYDVKM. The V segment lost 6 bases and the J segment 3 bases; nucleotides outside the gene matches: 17. Looking up the rest from reference TRBV28 and TRBJ2-3 gives the full variable domain: DVKVTQSSRYLVKRTGEKVFLECVQDMDHENMFWYRQDPGLGLRLIYFSYDVKMKEKGDIPEGYSVSREKKERFSLILESASTNQTSMYLCASRGTGGRSAETDTQYFGPGTRLTVL.